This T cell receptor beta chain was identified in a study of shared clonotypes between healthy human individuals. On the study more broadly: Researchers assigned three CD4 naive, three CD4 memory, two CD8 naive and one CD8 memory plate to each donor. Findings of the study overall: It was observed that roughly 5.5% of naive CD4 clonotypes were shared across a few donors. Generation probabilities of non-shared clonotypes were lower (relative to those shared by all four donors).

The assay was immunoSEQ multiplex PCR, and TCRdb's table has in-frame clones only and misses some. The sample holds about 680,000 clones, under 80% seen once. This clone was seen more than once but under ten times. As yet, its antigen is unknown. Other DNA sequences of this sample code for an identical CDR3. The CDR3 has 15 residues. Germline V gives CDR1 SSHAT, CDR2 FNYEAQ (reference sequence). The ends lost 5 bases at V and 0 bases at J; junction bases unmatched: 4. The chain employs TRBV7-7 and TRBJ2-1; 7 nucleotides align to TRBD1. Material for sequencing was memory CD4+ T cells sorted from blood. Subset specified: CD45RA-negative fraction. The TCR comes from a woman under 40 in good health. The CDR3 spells CASSLTGSSYNEQFF. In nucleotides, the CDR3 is TGTGCCAGCAGCCTGACAGGGAGCTCCTACAATGAGCAGTTCTTC.